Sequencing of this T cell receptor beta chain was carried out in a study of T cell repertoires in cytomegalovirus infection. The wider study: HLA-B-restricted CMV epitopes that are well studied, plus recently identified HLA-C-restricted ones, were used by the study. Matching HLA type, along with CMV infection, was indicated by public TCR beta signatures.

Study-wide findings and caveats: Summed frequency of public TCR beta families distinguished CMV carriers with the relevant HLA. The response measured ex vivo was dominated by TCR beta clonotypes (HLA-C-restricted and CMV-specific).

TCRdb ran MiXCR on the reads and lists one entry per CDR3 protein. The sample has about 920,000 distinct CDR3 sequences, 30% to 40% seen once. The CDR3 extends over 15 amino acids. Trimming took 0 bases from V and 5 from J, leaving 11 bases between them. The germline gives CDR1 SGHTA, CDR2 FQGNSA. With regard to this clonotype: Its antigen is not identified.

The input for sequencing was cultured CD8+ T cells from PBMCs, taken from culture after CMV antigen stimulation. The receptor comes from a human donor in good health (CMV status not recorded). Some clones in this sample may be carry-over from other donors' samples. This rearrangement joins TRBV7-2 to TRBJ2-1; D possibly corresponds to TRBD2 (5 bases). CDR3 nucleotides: TGTGCCAGCAGCTTAGCTTGCCCAGCGGACAATGAGCAGTTCTTC. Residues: CASSLACPADNEQFF. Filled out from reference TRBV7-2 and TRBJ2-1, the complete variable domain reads GAGVSQSPSNKVTEKGKDVELRCDPISGHTALYWYRQSLGQGLEFLIYFQGNSAPDKSGLPSDRFSAERTGGSVSTLTIQRTQQEDSAVYLCASSLACPADNEQFFGPGTRLTVL.